This TCR beta chain was identified during a study of blood T cell repertoires in COVID-19. Clones were read by immunoSEQ multiplex PCR, and TCRdb kept only the in-frame ones, dropping some. Of around 180,000 clones listed, about 82% are singletons. J gave up 2 bases and V 4 bases, and 7 bases lay outside the gene matches. This CDR3 comprises 16 residues. The germline CDR1 and CDR2 sequences are PRHDT and FYEKMQ (reference sequence). This receptor was identified in a woman in her twenties or thirties with acute or convalescent COVID-19. Source material: peripheral blood. The V gene is TRBV13, the J gene TRBJ1-5; 8 bases align to TRBD1. The CDR3 here is CASSSRGPGGNQPQHF. The DNA of the CDR3 is TGTGCCAGCAGCTCCAGGGGGCCGGGTGGCAATCAGCCCCAGCATTTT.